Sequencing of this TCR beta chain was carried out in a study of T cells after posttransplantation cyclophosphamide (dated by TCRdb to 2015 to 2016). Background on the whole study: T cell repertoire reconstitution was tracked by TRB sequencing after myeloablative bone marrow transplantation in which posttransplantation cyclophosphamide was used as GVHD prophylaxis. Samples from roughly 35 PTCy-treated patients, along with samples from around 16 of their related bone marrow donors, underwent antigen receptor sequencing. Blood from every one of the 30 to 40 PTCy patients who had 1-year posttransplant specimens underwent TRB sequencing. In 3 patients, up to roughly 3 additional blood samples taken between 2 and 5.2 years after transplant also underwent TRB sequencing, as did pretransplant blood from 4 patients. TRA and TRB clonality were tightly correlated in about ten samples, so subsequent TCR analyses focused on TRB only. Public TRB sequences were queried against a database of over 3,600 sequences associated with responses to pathogens, tumor antigens, self-antigens and alloantigens.

Comments on this clone: The clone's antigen remains unknown. No qualities accompany the bases; no much larger clone lies one base away.

Genomic DNA was used for TRB sequencing, which was performed with the immunoSEQ assay at survey resolution or with the hsTCRB kit. As for the authors' bioinformatics: The immunoSEQ software handled initial read processing, and the LymphoSeq R package was used for repertoire analyses. Clonality was computed as 1 minus normalized Shannon entropy, and a Gini coefficient was also calculated for each TRB dataset. To infer phenotypes in unsorted samples, TRB sequences from sorted subsets of the recipient or donor were mapped onto unsorted samples from the same recipient. TCRdb holds this immuneACCESS table with in-frame rearrangements only. Some clones are missing; in checked studies, unresolved V genes explain under half, and the rest has no known cause. That table supplies the V and J calls and clone size; D and trimming were determined from the DNA. For this sample there are about 3,600 clones; roughly 65% appear just once. The leading ten clones occupy roughly 24% of the sample.

Peripheral blood samples were provided by related bone marrow donors on the day of marrow donation. Mononuclear cells from peripheral blood and bone marrow were separated by Ficoll-Hypaque density centrifugation and then cryopreserved. CD4+ and CD8+ T cells, including naive and memory subsets, were sorted by FACS using a FACSAria II. On the study overall, not on this receptor specifically: The TRB repertoires of T cells infiltrating skin or GI tract showed only limited overlap with the TRB repertoires of T cells in blood. Donor-recipient similarity was low at 1-2 months but increased during the first year, and donor CD8+ memory clones often dominated later blood repertoires. Across a few dozen patients, TRB clonality was highly associated with recipient CMV seropositivity and CMV reactivation, and diversity in PTCy patients was similar to diversity in CNI/methotrexate controls.

This clonotype originated in a man aged 50 to 59. Sequenced: memory CD8+ T cells sorted from blood.

The CDR3 protein is CASSQWTSSDEQYF. The DNA is as follows: TGCGCCAGCAGCCAATGGACTAGTTCGGACGAGCAGTACTTC. This chain is built from TRBV4-1 and TRBJ2-5, with 7 junctional bases fitting TRBD2. The DNA end lines up better with TRBJ2-7; the J call may be wrong. Looking up the germline V gene yields CDR1 MGHRA and CDR2 YSYEKL. Including cysteine and phenylalanine, the CDR3 has 14 amino acids. The read is trimmed to its CDR3 DNA, 42 bases read in frame from base 1.